A single sample is the source of the 31 T cell receptor beta chains below, sequenced in a study of T-cell reconstitution after alpha-beta-depleted transplantation in children. TCRbeta library preparation incorporated unique molecular identifiers. Via MiXCR, TCRdb re-called the PCR reads, giving one row per CDR3 protein. The sample holds 100,000 to 120,000 distinct CDR3 sequences; 10% are singletons and the top ten take more than 7%. The source was PBMCs from the stem cell graft donor, collected from the stem cell graft. Receptors were obtained from a human donor who donated a stem cell graft to a child with acute lymphoblastic leukemia.

This clonotype was counted many times. The chain recombines TRBV7-2 with TRBJ1-5; D gene ambiguous. CDR1 and CDR2 (germline): SGHTA, FQGNSA. The CDR3 length is 15 residues. Trimming pared 4 bases from V and 4 bases from J, leaving 14 bases between. CDR3 sequence (DNA): TGTGCCAGCAGCTCCCAGATGGGCCCTAATCAGCCCCAGCATTTT. This gives the protein CASSSQMGPNQPQHF.

The CDR3 spells CASSLTVDTQYF. CDR3 sequence (DNA): TGCGCCAGCAGCCTAACAGTAGATACGCAGTATTTT. V and J are TRBV5-1 and TRBJ2-3; D is undetermined. The germline V gene encodes CDR1 SGHRS and CDR2 YFSETQ. Trimming stripped 4 bases from V and 5 bases from J, with 8 bases between. There are 12 residues in the CDR3.

This clonotype came up many times. V usage is TRBV10-3 and J usage is TRBJ1-4; TRBD1 might be the D (6 bases). CDR1 and CDR2 from the germline V gene are ENHRY and SYGVKD. Trimming took off 4 bases at V and 8 bases at J, with 17 bases between the two ends. The CDR3 extends over 15 amino acids. CDR3 sequence (DNA): TGTGCCATCAGTGTTCAGGCAGGGGTCGGAGAAAAACTGTTTTTT. Protein sequence: CAISVQAGVGEKLFF.

This clonotype was observed many times. The gene calls are TRBV6-1 and TRBJ2-3, with D tentatively TRBD1 (5 bases). There are 15 residues in the CDR3. CDR1 MNHNS and CDR2 SASEGT come from the germline V gene. V was cut by 4 bases and J by 0 bases, with 11 bases left in between. The chain's CDR3 is CASSATGSSTDTQYF. The CDR3 bases are TGTGCCAGCAGTGCTACAGGTTCTAGCACAGATACGCAGTATTTT.

This clonotype occurred many times. The CDR3 coding sequence is TGCATTGCGAGCCGGGACAGGGCTAATTCACCCCTCCACTTT. Amino acid sequence: CIASRDRANSPLHF. The chain is built from TRBV20-1 and TRBJ1-6, with 9 positions matching TRBD1. This CDR3 spans 14 amino acids. Germline lookup yields CDR1 DFQATT and CDR2 SNEGSKA (reference sequence).

This clonotype was seen more than once but under ten times. The rearrangement links TRBV3-1 to TRBJ1-2; 12 nucleotides agree with TRBD1. Germline assignment: CDR1 LGHDT and CDR2 YNNKEL (reference sequence). The CDR3 is 16 residues long. Trimming removed 1 base from V and 8 bases from J; junction bases left unmatched: 8. CDR3 in amino acids: CASSQGFGTGGQGYTF. DNA of the CDR3: TGTGCCAGCAGCCAAGGCTTCGGGACAGGGGGCCAGGGCTACACCTTC.

At least ten counts were recorded for this clonotype. J is TRBJ1-1 and V is TRBV7-9; no firm D call. The CDR3 is made up of 15 amino acids. Trimming shortened V by 4 bases and J by 1 base, and 13 bases separated the two germline ends. Germline values: CDR1 SEHNR, CDR2 FQNEAQ (reference sequence). The CDR3 DNA sequence: TGTGCCAGCAGCTCCCCCGGAAAAGGGAACACTGAAGCTTTCTTT. This translates into CASSSPGKGNTEAFF.

There are many counts of this clonotype. This rearrangement joins TRBV18 to TRBJ1-5, with 7 bases identical to TRBD1. The CDR3 runs 15 residues. The V segment lost 3 bases and the J segment 7 bases; nucleotides outside the gene matches: 9. Germline V gene lookup returns CDR1 KGHSH and CDR2 LQKENI. The CDR3 sequence is CASSPYDRDRQPQHF. CDR3 bases: TGTGCCAGCTCACCTTATGACAGGGATCGACAGCCCCAGCATTTT.

This clonotype showed up many times. The chain links TRBV10-3 to TRBJ2-3; TRBD2 aligns across 7 bases. Germline V gene data show CDR1 as ENHRY and CDR2 as SYGVKD. The CDR3 totals 14 residues. The junction had 6 bases not matched to a gene; V was cut back by 6 bases and J by 3 bases. The CDR3 bases are TGTGCCATCAGCCTAAGCGGGGTTACAGATACGCAGTATTTT. It encodes CAISLSGVTDTQYF.

For this clonotype: This may be a read error, as it is one base from a much larger clone. The chain combines TRBV7-8 with TRBJ2-2; 9 positions agree with TRBD1. The junction had 16 bases not matched to a gene; V was cut back by 5 bases and J by 3 bases. CDR3 length equals 19 residues. CDR1 and CDR2 (germline): SGHVS, FQNEAQ. The DNA for the CDR3 is TGTGCCAGCAGCCCGTGGGACAGGGTTTTTGTCGGGGACACCGGGGAGCTGTTTTTT. It codes for CASSPWDRVFVGDTGELFF.

This clonotype was counted ten times or more. The gene calls are TRBV20-1 and TRBJ1-2, with TRBD1 matching 7 bases. Germline-derived CDR1 and CDR2 are DFQATT and SNEGSKA (reference sequence). After removal of 8 bases from V and 7 bases from J, the junction contained 13 bases not matched to a gene. The CDR3 loop spans 13 amino acids. This CDR3 is CSYRDSSVRGYTF. CDR3 DNA: TGCAGTTACCGGGACAGTTCTGTACGTGGCTACACCTTC.

Ten or more counts support this clonotype. The V call is TRBV19, the J call TRBJ1-5, with D unresolved. Per germline, CDR1 LNHDA and CDR2 SQIVND (reference sequence). V lost 8 bases, J lost 1 base, and 6 bases lay in between. CDR3 length equals 12 residues. In nucleotides, the CDR3 is TGTGCCAGTGGGGAGAGCAATCAGCCCCAGCATTTT. Its translation: CASGESNQPQHF.

In its sample, this clonotype was seen many times. The chain links TRBV5-1 to TRBJ2-1, with 13 bases fitting TRBD2. The CDR3 is 15 residues long. V shed 7 bases, J shed 6 bases, and the junction held 7 bases outside the gene matches. CDR1 and CDR2 (germline): SGHRS, YFSETQ. CDR3 nucleotide sequence: TGCGCCAGCGGACCTGGACTAGCGGGAGCCAATGAGCAGTTCTTC. Protein product: CASGPGLAGANEQFF. Full variable domain (rest looked up from reference TRBV5-1 and TRBJ2-1): KAGVTQTPRYLIKTRGQQVTLSCSPISGHRSVSWYQQTPGQGLQFLFEYFSETQRNKGNFPGRFSGRQFSNSRSEMNVSTLELGDSALYLCASGPGLAGANEQFFGPGTRLTVL.

The rearrangement uses TRBV18 and TRBJ2-5, with TRBD1 identical over 8 bases. After removal of 2 bases from V and 2 bases from J, the junction contained 4 bases not matched to a gene. Germline V lookup: CDR1 KGHSH, CDR2 LQKENI. This CDR3 contains 15 residues. The CDR3 region is CASSPGTGNQETQYF. The DNA of the CDR3 is TGTGCCAGCTCACCAGGGACAGGCAATCAAGAGACCCAGTACTTC.

This clonotype was observed many times. The chain recombines TRBV20-1 with TRBJ2-7; 9 nucleotides align to TRBD2. The V gene end was trimmed by 0 bases and the J gene end by 0 bases; junction bases not matched to a gene: 9. CDR3 length: 17 amino acids. Germline V gene sequence: CDR1 DFQATT, CDR2 SNEGSKA (reference sequence). The CDR3 protein is CSARDFRSGGSSYEQYF. In DNA form, the CDR3 reads TGCAGTGCTAGAGATTTCAGGAGCGGGGGGAGCTCCTACGAGCAGTACTTC.

This chain connects TRBV29-1 to TRBJ2-5, with D maybe TRBD2 (5 bases). In germline, CDR1 is SQVTM, CDR2 ANQGSEA. The CDR3 has 12 residues. Trimming removed 5 bases from V and 2 bases from J, with 9 bases in between. CDR3 bases: TGCAGCGTTTCACAGCGGCAAGAGACCCAGTACTTC. Translation: CSVSQRQETQYF.

This clonotype showed up many times. This sequence joins TRBV7-2 and TRBJ2-3, with D uncertain. CDR3 length: 14 amino acids. The V end was cut by 2 bases, the J end by 6 bases, with 12 bases between. CDR1 is SGHTA, CDR2 FQGNSA, per germline. In DNA form, the CDR3 reads TGTGCCAGCAGCTTAACTATGGGGTCGGATACGCAGTATTTT. Translation gives CASSLTMGSDTQYF.

The V gene is TRBV11-2, the J gene TRBJ1-5, with D possibly TRBD1 on 5 matching bases. Germline lookup yields CDR1 SGHAT and CDR2 FQNNGV. CDR3 length equals 13 residues. With 0 bases removed from V and 6 bases from J, the gap between germline ends came to 6 bases. CDR3 in amino acids: CASSLEGGQPQHF. CDR3 DNA: TGTGCCAGCAGCTTAGAGGGGGGTCAGCCCCAGCATTTT.

This clonotype was seen repeatedly, ten times or more. The genes are TRBV6-5 and TRBJ2-1, with 13 bases lining up with TRBD2. Trimming cost V 2 bases and J 6 bases; bases outside gene matches: 4. The CDR3 spans 16 residues. Germline lookup yields CDR1 MNHEY and CDR2 SVGAGI. The CDR3 region is CASSYRTSGSFNEQFF. Here the CDR3 DNA reads TGTGCCAGCAGTTACCGGACTAGCGGGAGTTTCAATGAGCAGTTCTTC.

This clonotype was seen ten or more times. This chain connects TRBV7-2 to TRBJ2-7, with TRBD1 as a possible D gene (5 bases). Germline assignment: CDR1 SGHTA and CDR2 FQGNSA. Between the trimmed V and J ends, which lost 8 bases and 5 bases, there was a span of 16 bases. CDR3 length equals 13 residues. The CDR3 spells CASASRAGDEQYF. The CDR3 DNA follows: TGTGCCAGCGCAAGCAGGGCCGGAGACGAGCAGTACTTC.

The sample holds a few counts of this clonotype. CDR3 nucleotides: TGTGCCAGCAGTGACGGTTCTAGCGGGAATAATGAGCAGTTCTTC. It translates to CASSDGSSGNNEQFF. The chain is built from TRBV6-4 and TRBJ2-1; TRBD2 aligns across 9 bases. With V trimmed by 2 bases and J by 7 bases, 6 bases remained unmatched. Germline V gene sequence: CDR1 MRHNA, CDR2 SNTAGT. The CDR3 has 15 residues.

This clonotype has at least ten counts. The CDR3, as DNA: TGTGCCAGCTCACCACCGGGTCGTCCCGCCTACAATGAGCAGTTCTTC. This sequence encodes CASSPPGRPAYNEQFF. This chain connects TRBV18 to TRBJ2-1; unclear D gene. Germline V CDR1 and CDR2: KGHSH, LQKENI. The CDR3 is 16 residues long. Trimming shortened V by 0 bases and J by 2 bases, and 11 bases separated the two germline ends.

This clonotype was counted ten times or more. J is TRBJ2-7 and V is TRBV12-3 or TRBV12-4; 11 nucleotides agree with TRBD1. J gave up 3 bases and V 5 bases, and 6 bases lay outside the gene matches. This CDR3 contains 15 residues. The CDR3 DNA sequence: TGTGCCAGCAGTCCGGACAGGGGGCGAGTCTACGAGCAGTACTTC. Its translation: CASSPDRGRVYEQYF.

This clonotype has ten or more counts. The chain combines TRBV7-8 with TRBJ1-6, with D possibly TRBD1 on 5 matching bases. Deletions cut 0 bases from V and 9 bases from J, with 9 bases between. Germline values: CDR1 SGHVS, CDR2 FQNEAQ. This CDR3 has 14 residues. CDR3 sequence (DNA): TGTGCCAGCAGCTTAGCAGGGGAGGGTTCACCCCTCCACTTT. Its translation: CASSLAGEGSPLHF.

This clonotype was recorded at least ten times. The chain carries TRBV7-2 and TRBJ1-1, with D possibly TRBD1 on 6 matching bases. Trimming took off 5 bases at V and 7 bases at J, with 17 bases between the two ends. Germline values: CDR1 SGHTA, CDR2 FQGNSA. CDR3 length equals 14 residues. The CDR3 here is CASSPLRGLYEAFF. The CDR3 bases are TGTGCCAGCAGCCCCCTCCGGGGGCTCTATGAAGCTTTCTTT.

This clonotype appeared many times. This rearrangement joins TRBV6-1 to TRBJ1-1; D is ambiguous. Looked up from germline, CDR1 is MNHNS and CDR2 is SASEGT. There are 12 residues in the CDR3. V shed 6 bases and J shed 4 bases, with 9 bases lying between them. The DNA of the CDR3 is TGTGCCAGCAGGGGGTTGGGCACTGAAGCTTTCTTT. Its translation is CASRGLGTEAFF.

This clonotype came up many times. The J gene is TRBJ1-1, the V gene TRBV3-1; a possible D gene is TRBD1 (5 bases). The V end was cut by 1 base, the J end by 8 bases, with 11 bases between. CDR1 LGHDT and CDR2 YNNKEL come from the germline V gene (reference sequence). This CDR3 spans 13 amino acids. CDR3 bases: TGTGCCAGCAGCCAAGGGAGGAGGGACGAAGCTTTCTTT. Amino acid sequence: CASSQGRRDEAFF.

This clonotype was found many times. V usage is TRBV6-5 and J usage is TRBJ1-4, with TRBD1 matching over 9 bases. With V trimmed by 0 bases and J by 8 bases, 7 bases remained unmatched. The CDR3 runs to 16 residues. Germline V CDR1 and CDR2: MNHEY, SVGAGI. The CDR3 is CASSYSPGTGPEKLFF. In DNA, the CDR3 is TGTGCCAGCAGTTACTCCCCCGGGACAGGGCCCGAAAAACTGTTTTTT.

The genes are TRBV7-9 and TRBJ1-5; 8 bases are a match to TRBD1. V was pared by 5 bases and J by 7 bases, with 10 bases of the junction left unmatched. The CDR3 is made up of 15 amino acids. The V gene's germline CDR1 is SEHNR and CDR2 FQNEAQ (reference sequence). The CDR3: CASSEGSGGGQPQHF. Here the CDR3 DNA reads TGTGCCAGCAGCGAAGGGTCAGGGGGCGGGCAGCCCCAGCATTTT.

This clonotype was observed many times. V gene TRBV7-2 combines with J gene TRBJ2-1, with 7 bases identical to TRBD2. CDR3 length equals 15 residues. Trimming at V came to 6 bases and at J to 5 bases, leaving 10 bases not matched to a gene. The V gene's germline CDR1 is SGHTA and CDR2 FQGNSA. In DNA form, the CDR3 reads TGTGCCAGCAGGAGCGGGGAGGTGGTACACAATGAGCAGTTCTTC. Amino acids: CASRSGEVVHNEQFF.

V and J are TRBV30 and TRBJ2-2; no clear D gene. Trimming removed 2 bases at V and 7 bases at J, with 11 bases between. This CDR3 contains 13 residues. Germline CDR1 reads GTSNPN; CDR2 reads SVGIG (reference sequence). CDR3 nucleotide sequence: TGTGCCTGGAGTCCCCGCCTGGACGGGGAGCTGTTTTTT. Its translation is CAWSPRLDGELFF.